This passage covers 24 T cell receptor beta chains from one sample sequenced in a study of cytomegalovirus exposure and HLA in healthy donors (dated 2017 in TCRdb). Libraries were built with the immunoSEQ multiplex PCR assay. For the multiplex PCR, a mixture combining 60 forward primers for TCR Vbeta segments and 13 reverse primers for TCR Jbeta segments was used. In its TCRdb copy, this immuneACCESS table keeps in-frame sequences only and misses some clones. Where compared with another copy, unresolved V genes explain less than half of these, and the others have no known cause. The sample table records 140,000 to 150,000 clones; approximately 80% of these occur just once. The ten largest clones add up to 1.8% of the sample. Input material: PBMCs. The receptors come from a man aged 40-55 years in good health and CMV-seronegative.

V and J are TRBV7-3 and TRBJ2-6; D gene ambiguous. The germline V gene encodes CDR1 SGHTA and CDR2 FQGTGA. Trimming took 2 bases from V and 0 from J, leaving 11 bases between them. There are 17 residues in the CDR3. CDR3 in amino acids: CASSLQQLPSGANVLTF. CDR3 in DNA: TGTGCCAGCAGCTTACAACAGCTTCCCTCTGGGGCCAACGTCCTGACTTTC.

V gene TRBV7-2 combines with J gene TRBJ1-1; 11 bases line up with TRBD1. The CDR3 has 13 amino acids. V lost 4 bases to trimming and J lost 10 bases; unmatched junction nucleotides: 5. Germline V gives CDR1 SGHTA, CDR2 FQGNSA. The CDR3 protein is CASSWGQGGSAFF. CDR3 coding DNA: TGTGCCAGCAGCTGGGGACAGGGGGGTTCAGCTTTCTTT.

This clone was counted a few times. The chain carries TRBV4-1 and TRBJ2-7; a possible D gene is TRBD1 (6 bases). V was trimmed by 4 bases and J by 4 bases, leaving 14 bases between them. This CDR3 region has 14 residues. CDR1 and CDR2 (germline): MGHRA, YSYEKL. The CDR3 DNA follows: TGCGCCAGCAGCCCGTCCCGGGACACATACGAGCAGTACTTC. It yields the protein CASSPSRDTYEQYF.

CDR3 sequence: CASSDWAGRDTGELFF. The CDR3 DNA follows: TGTGCCAGCAGTGATTGGGCGGGGAGGGACACCGGGGAGCTGTTTTTT. This rearrangement joins TRBV25-1 to TRBJ2-2; 7 bases agree with TRBD2. CDR3 length: 16 residues. The junction had 7 bases not matched to a gene; V was cut back by 3 bases and J by 3 bases. The germline V gene encodes CDR1 MGHDK and CDR2 SYGVNS.

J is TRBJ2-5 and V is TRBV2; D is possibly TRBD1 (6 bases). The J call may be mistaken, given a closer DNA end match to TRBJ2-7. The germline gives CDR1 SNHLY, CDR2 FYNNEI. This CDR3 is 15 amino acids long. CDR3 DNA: TGTGCCAGCAGTACTGGGTTGCAGGGGATCTACGAGCAGTACTTC. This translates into CASSTGLQGIYEQYF.

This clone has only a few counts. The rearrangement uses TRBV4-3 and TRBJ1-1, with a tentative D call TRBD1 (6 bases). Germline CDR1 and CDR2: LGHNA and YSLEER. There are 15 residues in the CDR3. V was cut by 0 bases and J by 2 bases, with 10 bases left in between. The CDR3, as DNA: TGCGCCAGCAGCCAAGACTCAGGGGTTAACACTGAAGCTTTCTTT. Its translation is CASSQDSGVNTEAFF.

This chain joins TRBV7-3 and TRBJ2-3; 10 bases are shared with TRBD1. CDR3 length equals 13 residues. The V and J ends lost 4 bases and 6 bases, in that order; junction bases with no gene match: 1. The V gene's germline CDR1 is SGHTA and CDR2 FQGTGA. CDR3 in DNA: TGTGCCAGCAGCTCGACAGGGGGCGATACGCAGTATTTT. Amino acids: CASSSTGGDTQYF.

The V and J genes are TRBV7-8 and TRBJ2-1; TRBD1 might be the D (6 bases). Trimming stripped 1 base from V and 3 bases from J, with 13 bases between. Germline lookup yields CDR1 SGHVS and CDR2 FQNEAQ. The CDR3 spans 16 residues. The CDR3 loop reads CASSLVTGRGYNEQFF. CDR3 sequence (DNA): TGTGCCAGCAGCTTAGTTACAGGGCGAGGCTACAATGAGCAGTTCTTC. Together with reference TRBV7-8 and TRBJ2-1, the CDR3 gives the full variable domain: GAGVSQSPRYKVAKRGQDVALRCDPISGHVSLFWYQQALGQGPEFLTYFQNEAQLDKSGLPSDRFFAERPEGSVSTLKIQRTQQEDSAVYLCASSLVTGRGYNEQFFGPGTRLTVL.

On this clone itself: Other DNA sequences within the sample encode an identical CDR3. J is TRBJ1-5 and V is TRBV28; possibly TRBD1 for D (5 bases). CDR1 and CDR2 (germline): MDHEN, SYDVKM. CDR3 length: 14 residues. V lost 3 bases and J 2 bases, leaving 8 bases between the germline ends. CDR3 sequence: CASSFRGGNQPQHF. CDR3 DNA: TGTGCCAGCAGTTTTCGGGGGGGCAATCAGCCCCAGCATTTT. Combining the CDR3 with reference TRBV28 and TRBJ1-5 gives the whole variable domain DVKVTQSSRYLVKRTGEKVFLECVQDMDHENMFWYRQDPGLGLRLIYFSYDVKMKEKGDIPEGYSVSREKKERFSLILESASTNQTSMYLCASSFRGGNQPQHFGDGTRLSIL.

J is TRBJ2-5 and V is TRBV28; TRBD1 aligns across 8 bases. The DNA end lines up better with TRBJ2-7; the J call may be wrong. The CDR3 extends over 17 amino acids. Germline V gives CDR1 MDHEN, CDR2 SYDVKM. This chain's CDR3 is CASSSPPETGDSYEQYF. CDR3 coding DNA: TGTGCCAGCAGTTCGCCCCCGGAGACAGGGGACTCCTACGAGCAGTACTTC.

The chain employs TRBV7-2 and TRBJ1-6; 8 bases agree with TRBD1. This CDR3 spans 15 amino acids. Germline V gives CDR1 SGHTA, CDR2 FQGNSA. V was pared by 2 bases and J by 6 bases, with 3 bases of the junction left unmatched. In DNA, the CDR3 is TGTGCCAGCAGCTTAACGACAGGGGTTAATTCACCCCTCCACTTT. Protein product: CASSLTTGVNSPLHF.

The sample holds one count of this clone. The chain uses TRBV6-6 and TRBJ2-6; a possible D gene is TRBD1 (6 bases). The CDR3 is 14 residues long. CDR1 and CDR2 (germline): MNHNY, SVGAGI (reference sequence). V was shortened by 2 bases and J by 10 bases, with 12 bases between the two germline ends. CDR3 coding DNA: TGTGCCAGCAGTTACAACCGGGACAAAAACGTCCTGACTTTC. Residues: CASSYNRDKNVLTF.

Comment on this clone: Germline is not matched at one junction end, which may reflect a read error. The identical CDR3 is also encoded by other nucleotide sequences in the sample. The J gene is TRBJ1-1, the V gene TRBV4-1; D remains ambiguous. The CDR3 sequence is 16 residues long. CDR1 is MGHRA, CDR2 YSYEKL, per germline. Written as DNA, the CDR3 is TGTGCCAGCAGCCAAGAGATGGATGGAGGGAACACTGAAGCTTTCTTT. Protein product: CASSQEMDGGNTEAFF.

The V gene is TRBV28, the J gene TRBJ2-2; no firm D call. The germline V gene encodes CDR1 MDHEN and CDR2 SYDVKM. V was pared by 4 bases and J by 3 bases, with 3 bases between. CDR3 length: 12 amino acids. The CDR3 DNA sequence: TGTGCCAGCAGTTCCTACACCGGGGAGCTGTTTTTT. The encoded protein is CASSSYTGELFF.

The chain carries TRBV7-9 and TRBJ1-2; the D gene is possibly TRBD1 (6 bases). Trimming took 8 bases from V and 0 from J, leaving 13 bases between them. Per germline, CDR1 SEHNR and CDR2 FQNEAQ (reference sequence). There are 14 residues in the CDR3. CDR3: CASADRTANYGYTF. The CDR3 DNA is TGTGCCAGCGCCGACAGGACTGCTAACTATGGCTACACCTTC.

The CDR3 DNA follows: TGTGCCATCAGTGAGTCAGGGGGACACTATGGCTACACCTTC. Its translation is CAISESGGHYGYTF. The chain joins TRBV10-3 to TRBJ1-2; D may be TRBD1 (6 bases). The V end was cut by 0 bases, the J end by 3 bases, with 8 bases between. CDR3 length: 14 residues. Per the germline V gene, CDR1 is ENHRY and CDR2 is SYGVKD.

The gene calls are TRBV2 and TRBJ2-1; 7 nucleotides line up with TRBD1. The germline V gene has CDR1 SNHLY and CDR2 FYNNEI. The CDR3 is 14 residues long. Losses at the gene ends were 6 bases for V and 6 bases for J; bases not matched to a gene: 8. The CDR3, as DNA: TGTGCCAGCAGCCCGACAGGGTATGTCAATGAGCAGTTCTTC. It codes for CASSPTGYVNEQFF.

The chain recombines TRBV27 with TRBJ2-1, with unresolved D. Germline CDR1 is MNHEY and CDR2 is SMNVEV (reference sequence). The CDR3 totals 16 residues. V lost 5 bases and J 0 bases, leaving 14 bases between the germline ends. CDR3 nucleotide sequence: TGTGCCAGCAGTCCGAGTCTCCCAAGCTCCTACAATGAGCAGTTCTTC. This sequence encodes CASSPSLPSSYNEQFF.

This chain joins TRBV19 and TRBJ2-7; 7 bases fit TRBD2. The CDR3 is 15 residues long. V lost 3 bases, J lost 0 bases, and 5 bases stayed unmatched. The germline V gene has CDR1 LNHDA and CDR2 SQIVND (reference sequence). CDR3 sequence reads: CASSIGLVPSYEQYF. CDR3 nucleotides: TGTGCCAGTAGTATCGGACTAGTACCCTCCTACGAGCAGTACTTC.

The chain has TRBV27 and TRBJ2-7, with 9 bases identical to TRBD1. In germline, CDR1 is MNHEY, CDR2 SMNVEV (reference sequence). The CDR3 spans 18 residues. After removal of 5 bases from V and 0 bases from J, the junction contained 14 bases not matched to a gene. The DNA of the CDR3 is TGTGCCAGCAGTCCCCGGGACAGGGTACACGGGAGCTCCTACGAGCAGTACTTC. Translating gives CASSPRDRVHGSSYEQYF.

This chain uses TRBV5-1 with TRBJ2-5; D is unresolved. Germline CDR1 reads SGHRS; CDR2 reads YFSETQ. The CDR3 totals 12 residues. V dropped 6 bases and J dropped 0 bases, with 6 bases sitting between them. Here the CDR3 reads CASTGYQETQYF. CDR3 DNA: TGCGCCAGCACGGGTTACCAAGAGACCCAGTACTTC.

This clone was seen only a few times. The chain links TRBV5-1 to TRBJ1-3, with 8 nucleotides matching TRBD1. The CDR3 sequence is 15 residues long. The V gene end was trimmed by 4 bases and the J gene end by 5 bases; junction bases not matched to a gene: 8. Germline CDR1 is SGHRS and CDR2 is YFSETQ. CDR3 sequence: CASSPTGGLRNTIYF. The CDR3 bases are TGCGCCAGCAGCCCCACAGGGGGACTTAGAAACACCATATATTTT. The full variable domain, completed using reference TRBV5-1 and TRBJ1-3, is KAGVTQTPRYLIKTRGQQVTLSCSPISGHRSVSWYQQTPGQGLQFLFEYFSETQRNKGNFPGRFSGRQFSNSRSEMNVSTLELGDSALYLCASSPTGGLRNTIYFGEGSWLTVV.

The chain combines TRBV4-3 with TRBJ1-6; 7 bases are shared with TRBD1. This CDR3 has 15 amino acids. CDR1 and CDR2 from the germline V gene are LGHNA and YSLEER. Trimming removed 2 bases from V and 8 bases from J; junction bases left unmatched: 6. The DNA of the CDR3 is TGCGCCAGCAGCCAAATAGGGGGCTCGGATTCACCCCTCCACTTT. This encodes CASSQIGGSDSPLHF.

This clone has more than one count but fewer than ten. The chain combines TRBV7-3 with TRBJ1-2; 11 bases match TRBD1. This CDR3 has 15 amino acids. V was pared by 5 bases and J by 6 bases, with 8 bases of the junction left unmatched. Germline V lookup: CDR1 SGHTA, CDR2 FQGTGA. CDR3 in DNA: TGTGCCAGCAGCCAGTGGACAGGGGGCGCAAATGGCTACACCTTC. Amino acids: CASSQWTGGANGYTF.